This T cell receptor beta chain was sequenced during a study of neurological immune-mediated disorders. Synthesis of cDNA was carried out by template-switch 5'RACE. The reaction used 10-nucleotide random UMIs. TCRdb recomputed calls from the 5' RACE reads with MiXCR, one row per CDR3 protein. The sample includes tens of thousands of distinct CDR3 sequences, around 3.9% of them seen just once. The study, taken as a whole, reports: Expanded clones shared no identical CDR3 amino acid sequences across subjects, which suggested private TCR-beta repertoires in all groups.

This clonotype occurred many times. Its matching antigen is unknown. Germline loops: CDR1 ENHRY, CDR2 SYGVKD. V dropped 3 bases and J dropped 3 bases, with 9 bases sitting between them. There are 14 residues in the CDR3. V gene TRBV10-3 combines with J gene TRBJ1-5; no firm D call. The sequence was obtained from a man aged 25 to 40 with multiple sclerosis. Sequences were obtained from PBMCs. The CDR3, as DNA: TGTGCCATCAGTGATGGTGGAATCAATCAGCCCCAGCATTTT. Its protein is CAISDGGINQPQHF.